Following are 8 T cell receptor beta chains from one sample sequenced in a study of blood T cell repertoires in COVID-19 (dated by TCRdb to the early 2020s). Library preparation used the immunoSEQ multiplex PCR assay. Entries here come from immuneACCESS through TCRdb and include only in-frame sequences with V and J called. Some clones fail to appear in such tables; in the studies checked, an unresolved V gene covers under half of the shortfall, and the cause of the remainder is unknown. The table for this sample lists 150,000 to 200,000 clones; 70% to 90% of them were counted only once. Around a fifth of the sample is taken by the ten largest. Material for sequencing was peripheral blood. These TCRs come from a man between 60 and 70 years old with active or convalescent COVID-19.

This sequence joins TRBV6-6 and TRBJ1-1; TRBD1 matches at 7 bases. Trimming cost V 8 bases and J 4 bases; bases outside gene matches: 4. The germline CDR1 and CDR2 sequences are MNHNY and SVGAGI (reference sequence). This CDR3 region has 12 residues. The CDR3 DNA reads TGTGCCAGCGGGACAGCACTCACTGAAGCTTTCTTT. It codes for CASGTALTEAFF.

The J gene is TRBJ1-4, the V gene TRBV7-9; D is uncertain. V was pared by 5 bases and J by 8 bases, with 9 bases between. CDR1 is SEHNR, CDR2 FQNEAQ, per germline (reference sequence). The CDR3 loop spans 12 amino acids. The chain's CDR3 is CASSIAGEKLFF. The CDR3 nucleotides read TGTGCCAGCAGCATTGCCGGGGAAAAACTGTTTTTT.

Only a few counts were recorded for this clone. The chain couples TRBV19 to TRBJ1-3, with TRBD1 identical over 7 bases. There are 15 residues in the CDR3. CDR1 LNHDA and CDR2 SQIVND come from the germline V gene (reference sequence). The trim removed 3 bases at V and 3 bases at J, leaving 5 bases unmatched. CDR3 coding DNA: TGTGCCAGTAGTATGTACAGGGGATTTGGAAACACCATATATTTT. This codes for CASSMYRGFGNTIYF.

This clone has just a few counts. The chain carries TRBV25-1 and TRBJ1-6, with 9 nucleotides matching TRBD1. Germline CDR1 reads MGHDK; CDR2 reads SYGVNS. The CDR3 covers 15 residues. Trimming cost V 5 bases and J 10 bases; bases outside gene matches: 9. CDR3 region: CASSPPTGGASPLHF. For the CDR3, the DNA is TGTGCCAGCAGTCCCCCGACAGGGGGAGCCTCACCCCTCCACTTT.

The genes are TRBV6-5 and TRBJ1-3; D not resolved. CDR3 size: 13 residues. The V gene's germline CDR1 is MNHEY and CDR2 SVGAGI. The V gene lost 10 bases and the J gene lost 0 bases, with 10 bases spanning the gap. The CDR3 loop is CATLAVSGNTIYF. CDR3 nucleotides: TGTGCCACCCTGGCGGTCTCTGGAAACACCATATATTTT.

This clone came up a few times. V and J are TRBV6-5 and TRBJ1-1; D might be TRBD1 (6 bases). CDR1 and CDR2 from the germline V gene are MNHEY and SVGAGI. With 7 bases removed from V and 2 bases from J, the gap between germline ends came to 17 bases. The CDR3 is 15 residues long. CDR3 sequence reads: CASTIRQDSNTEAFF. The CDR3 DNA is TGTGCCAGCACCATACGACAGGACTCCAACACTGAAGCTTTCTTT.

The rearrangement uses TRBV6-5 and TRBJ1-3; D is perhaps TRBD1 (6 bases). Trimming cost V 3 bases and J 4 bases, with 10 bases left between them. Germline V CDR1 and CDR2: MNHEY, SVGAGI. This CDR3 is built from 14 residues. CDR3: CASSYNGQGNTIYF. The CDR3 region has the DNA TGTGCCAGCAGTTATAACGGACAGGGAAACACCATATATTTT.

The chain recombines TRBV11-2 with TRBJ1-5; perhaps TRBD1 as D (6 bases). The germline V gene has CDR1 SGHAT and CDR2 FQNNGV. The CDR3 has 15 residues. Deletions cut 0 bases from V and 6 bases from J, with 12 bases between. The CDR3 loop reads CASSLETGGTQPQHF. CDR3 in DNA: TGTGCCAGCAGCTTAGAGACGGGGGGCACTCAGCCCCAGCATTTT.